One sample yielded the 30 T cell receptor beta chains listed below, sequenced in a study of blood T cell repertoires in COVID-19. Generated by immunoSEQ multiplex PCR, the TCRdb table keeps only in-frame clones and is missing some. This sample carries 250,000 to 300,000 clones, around 80% of them seen once, and the ten largest clones take roughly 5.7%. Material for sequencing was peripheral blood. The source is a man of 80 years or more with acute or convalescent COVID-19.

J is TRBJ2-2 and V is TRBV29-1; TRBD2 matches at 10 bases. The CDR3 runs to 14 residues. The germline gives CDR1 SQVTM, CDR2 ANQGSEA. Losses at the gene ends were 6 bases for V and 4 bases for J; bases not matched to a gene: 5. Written as DNA, the CDR3 is TGCAGCGTATCTAGCGGGAGACTCACCGGGGAGCTGTTTTTT. Translating gives CSVSSGRLTGELFF.

This clone was found a few times. The V call is TRBV6-5, the J call TRBJ2-7, with 9 bases matching TRBD1. V gave up 4 bases and J gave up 5 bases; unmatched junction bases: 9. The CDR3 is 15 amino acids. Germline CDR1 and CDR2: MNHEY and SVGAGI. The CDR3 coding sequence is TGTGCCAGCAGTTCAGCCCCATGGGACAGGGACGAGCAGTACTTC. It encodes CASSSAPWDRDEQYF.

This rearrangement joins TRBV30 to TRBJ2-1; D gene uncertain. V was cut by 2 bases and J by 1 base, with 12 bases left in between. Germline assignment: CDR1 GTSNPN and CDR2 SVGIG (reference sequence). The CDR3 has 15 amino acids. CDR3 coding DNA: TGTGCCTGGAGTACAGTGACCGTTTCCTACAATGAGCAGTTCTTC. It encodes CAWSTVTVSYNEQFF.

This chain links TRBV4-1 with TRBJ1-2; D might be TRBD1 (6 bases). The germline V gene encodes CDR1 MGHRA and CDR2 YSYEKL. This CDR3 region has 14 residues. The ends were cut back, 3 bases at V and 6 bases at J, with 14 bases in the middle. The CDR3 sequence: CASSHLGQSDGYTF. CDR3 DNA: TGCGCCAGCAGCCATCTAGGACAGAGTGATGGCTACACCTTC.

This clone was found once. J is TRBJ2-3 and V is TRBV9; 14 positions agree with TRBD2. J was trimmed by 3 bases and V by 4 bases; bases with no gene match: 10. In germline, CDR1 is SGDLS, CDR2 YYNGEE. CDR3 size: 18 residues. CDR3 region: CASSTGTSGRMWTDTQYF. CDR3 bases: TGTGCCAGCAGCACCGGGACTAGCGGGAGAATGTGGACAGATACGCAGTATTTT.

The genes are TRBV18 and TRBJ2-1, with 9 bases fitting TRBD2. Germline loops: CDR1 KGHSH, CDR2 LQKENI. CDR3 length: 16 residues. Trimming at V came to 5 bases and at J to 0 bases, leaving 5 bases not matched to a gene. The CDR3 nucleotides are TGTGCCAGCTCAGTTATAGCGGGAGCCTCCTACAATGAGCAGTTCTTC. Protein sequence: CASSVIAGASYNEQFF.

The V call is TRBV28, the J call TRBJ2-3, with D tentatively TRBD2 (6 bases). The CDR3 totals 16 residues. CDR1 MDHEN and CDR2 SYDVKM come from the germline V gene. V lost 10 bases and J lost 5, with 25 bases in between. The CDR3: CATLPSSFGRRDTQYF. In nucleotides, the CDR3 is TGTGCCACCCTCCCCAGCTCCTTCGGGAGAAGAGATACGCAGTATTTT.

V gene TRBV7-3 combines with J gene TRBJ2-5; TRBD2 agrees at 9 bases. This CDR3 region has 14 residues. V was pared by 8 bases and J by 5 bases, with 9 bases of the junction left unmatched. Per germline, CDR1 SGHTA and CDR2 FQGTGA. The CDR3 coding sequence is TGTGCCAGCGCCCCTAGCGGGGTGGAGGAGACCCAGTACTTC. As protein: CASAPSGVEETQYF.

The V call is TRBV5-8, the J call TRBJ2-7, with TRBD2 as a possible D gene (6 bases). Germline CDR1 and CDR2: SGHTS and YDEGEE. The CDR3 length is 15 residues. The ends were cut back, 4 bases at V and 0 bases at J, with 14 bases in the middle. In nucleotides, the CDR3 is TGTGCCAGCAGCCGTACCCGGGAGTCCTCCTACGAGCAGTACTTC. It translates to CASSRTRESSYEQYF.

This clone was seen more than once but under ten times. The CDR3 bases are TGTGCCAGCAGCCCCCCGGGGTCTATACGGGAGAGCACCTTC. It yields the protein CASSPPGSIRESTF. This chain connects TRBV5-6 to TRBJ1-2; D is unresolved. CDR1 is SGHDT and CDR2 is YYEEEE in the germline V gene. The CDR3 totals 14 residues. V was trimmed by 4 bases and J by 13 bases, leaving 23 bases between them.

The chain joins TRBV11-2 to TRBJ2-5; D is perhaps TRBD2 (6 bases). The CDR3 is 15 amino acids. The germline V gene has CDR1 SGHAT and CDR2 FQNNGV. V lost 1 base and J lost 2, with 11 bases in between. The CDR3 here is CASSLVSGSQETQYF. The CDR3 DNA reads TGTGCCAGCAGCTTAGTAAGCGGGTCACAAGAGACCCAGTACTTC.

CDR3 loop: CASLRGGPNTQYF. CDR3 sequence (DNA): TGTGCCAGCCTCAGAGGGGGTCCCAATACGCAGTATTTT. The chain has TRBV6-4 and TRBJ2-3, with a tentative D call TRBD1 (6 bases). Germline values: CDR1 MRHNA, CDR2 SNTAGT. This CDR3 is 13 amino acids long. V lost 8 bases, J lost 7 bases, and 16 bases lay in between.

This chain joins TRBV19 and TRBJ1-5; 9 bases align to TRBD1. The CDR3 contains 16 residues. Germline CDR1 and CDR2: LNHDA and SQIVND (reference sequence). The trim removed 5 bases at V and 4 bases at J, leaving 9 bases unmatched. CDR3 region: CASSSPGTGRNQPQHF. In DNA form, the CDR3 reads TGTGCCAGTAGTTCCCCCGGGACAGGGAGGAATCAGCCCCAGCATTTT.

J is TRBJ1-4 and V is TRBV4-2; D is possibly TRBD1 (6 bases). In germline, CDR1 is LGHNA, CDR2 YNFKEQ. Trimming removed 0 bases from V and 8 bases from J, with 16 bases in between. The CDR3 extends over 16 amino acids. The CDR3 DNA follows: TGTGCCAGCAGCCAAGAACCGAGGGGGGGGAGGGAAAAACTGTTTTTT. Translated, it gives CASSQEPRGGREKLFF.

The V and J genes are TRBV12-3 or TRBV12-4 and TRBJ2-7; 7 positions match TRBD1. V lost 7 bases and J lost 3; bases outside the gene matches: 6. This CDR3 has 13 amino acids. The CDR3 sequence: CASTFSGGYEQYF. The CDR3 DNA is TGTGCCAGCACCTTCTCAGGGGGCTACGAGCAGTACTTC.

The chain has TRBV24-1 and TRBJ1-2; TRBD1 matches at 7 bases. This CDR3 region has 15 residues. Trimming removed 4 bases from V and 4 bases from J; junction bases left unmatched: 8. The germline gives CDR1 KGHDR, CDR2 SFDVKD. The CDR3 DNA reads TGTGCCACCAGTGAGCCAGGGGGGAGCGGCTATGGCTACACCTTC. Its protein is CATSEPGGSGYGYTF.

The chain is built from TRBV21-1 and TRBJ1-2; whether TRBD1, the table's D call, matches the DNA was not checked. TRBV21-1 is given as a pseudogene. This CDR3 comprises 13 residues. CDR3 sequence: CASSKNRGDGYTF. The CDR3 DNA sequence: TGTGCCAGCAGCAAAAACAGGGGCGATGGCTACACCTTC.

This clone was detected a few times. The chain recombines TRBV28 with TRBJ2-7; TRBD1 matches 9 bases. Germline lookup yields CDR1 MDHEN and CDR2 SYDVKM. V trimming: 7 bases; J trimming: 0 bases; junction bases outside the gene matches: 4. The CDR3 is made up of 14 amino acids. The CDR3, as DNA: TGTGCCAGCAAGACAGGGGGGACCTCCTACGAGCAGTACTTC. Translated: CASKTGGTSYEQYF.

The CDR3 is CASSRAGTGISGANVLTF. The CDR3 DNA is TGTGCCAGCAGCAGGGCCGGGACAGGGATATCTGGGGCCAACGTCCTGACTTTC. The chain uses TRBV14 and TRBJ2-6, with 9 bases matching TRBD1. Germline loops: CDR1 SGHDN, CDR2 FVKESK. Unmatched junction bases numbered 9, after V lost 5 bases and J lost 1 base. The length of the CDR3 is 18 residues. The full variable domain, rest sourced from reference TRBV14 and TRBJ2-6, is EAGVTQFPSHSVIEKGQTVTLRCDPISGHDNLYWYRRVMGKEIKFLLHFVKESKQDESGMPNNRFLAERTGGTYSTLKVQPAELEDSGVYFCASSRAGTGISGANVLTFGAGSRLTVL.

This clone has only a few counts. The V call is TRBV11-3, the J call TRBJ2-7; 9 nucleotides align to TRBD2. CDR1 is SGHNT and CDR2 is YENEEA in the germline V gene. CDR3 length equals 14 residues. V shed 6 bases, J shed 5 bases, and the junction held 8 bases outside the gene matches. In nucleotides, the CDR3 is TGTGCCAGCAGGGGCGGGAGGGCCCTCCACGAGCAGTACTTC. This codes for CASRGGRALHEQYF.

V usage is TRBV4-1 and J usage is TRBJ2-5; TRBD2 matches 7 bases. J gave up 2 bases and V 0 bases, and 9 bases lay outside the gene matches. The germline CDR1 and CDR2 sequences are MGHRA and YSYEKL. This CDR3 spans 17 amino acids. Here the CDR3 reads CASSQEGGGRVQETQYF. The CDR3 bases are TGCGCCAGCAGCCAAGAAGGCGGTGGGAGGGTACAAGAGACCCAGTACTTC.

The V and J genes are TRBV7-8 and TRBJ2-5; D is possibly TRBD1 (8 bases). The CDR3 spans 15 residues. Germline CDR1 is SGHVS and CDR2 is FQNEAQ. Trimming cost V 1 base and J 7 bases, with 16 bases left between them. CDR3: CASSLDRGGGGTQYF. The CDR3 coding sequence is TGTGCCAGCAGCTTAGACAGGGGGGGCGGAGGGACCCAGTACTTC. The full variable domain, completed using reference TRBV7-8 and TRBJ2-5, is GAGVSQSPRYKVAKRGQDVALRCDPISGHVSLFWYQQALGQGPEFLTYFQNEAQLDKSGLPSDRFFAERPEGSVSTLKIQRTQQEDSAVYLCASSLDRGGGGTQYFGPGTRLLVL.

The chain recombines TRBV30 with TRBJ1-5; a possible D gene is TRBD1 (6 bases). The germline V gene has CDR1 GTSNPN and CDR2 SVGIG (reference sequence). The CDR3 totals 13 residues. The V gene lost 5 bases and the J gene lost 1 base, with 9 bases spanning the gap. The CDR3 nucleotides are TGTGCCTGGGGGGGCATCAGCAATCAGCCCCAGCATTTT. This sequence encodes CAWGGISNQPQHF.

This chain joins TRBV6-5 and TRBJ2-1; 7 nucleotides match TRBD2. The V gene end was trimmed by 8 bases and the J gene end by 4 bases; junction bases not matched to a gene: 8. CDR1 is MNHEY and CDR2 is SVGAGI in the germline V gene. The CDR3 runs 14 residues. This CDR3 is CASERGRGYNEQFF. The CDR3 nucleotides are TGTGCCAGCGAGCGAGGGAGGGGATACAATGAGCAGTTCTTC.

The chain links TRBV6-5 to TRBJ2-7; weak D call: TRBD1 (6 bases). The V end lost 8 bases, the J end lost 3 bases, and 14 bases lay between the germline ends. CDR3 length: 13 amino acids. Looked up from germline, CDR1 is MNHEY and CDR2 is SVGAGI. The CDR3 sequence: CASGWQGYYEQYF. The CDR3 DNA reads as TGTGCCAGCGGATGGCAGGGGTACTACGAGCAGTACTTC.

The chain combines TRBV3-1 (or the pseudogene TRBV3-2) with TRBJ2-5; 8 nucleotides align to TRBD2. CDR1 LGHDT and CDR2 YNNKEL come from the germline V gene (reference sequence). The CDR3 consists of 13 residues. After removal of 4 bases from V and 5 bases from J, the junction contained 3 bases not matched to a gene. In nucleotides, the CDR3 is TGTGCCAGCAGCCGGACTAGCATGGAGACCCAGTACTTC. Translated, it gives CASSRTSMETQYF.

The chain uses TRBV28 and TRBJ1-5; 7 nucleotides agree with TRBD1. The germline V gene encodes CDR1 MDHEN and CDR2 SYDVKM. The CDR3 contains 14 residues. The trim removed 6 bases at V and 7 bases at J, leaving 9 bases unmatched. The CDR3 DNA sequence: TGTGCCAGCAGCCCGACAGGGTGGGGCCAGCCCCAGCATTTT. Protein: CASSPTGWGQPQHF.

This chain uses TRBV28 with TRBJ2-3; possibly TRBD2 for D (6 bases). Trimming took off 6 bases at V and 11 bases at J, with 12 bases between the two ends. Germline CDR1 and CDR2: MDHEN and SYDVKM. The CDR3 consists of 11 residues. The CDR3 reads CASSLREKQYF. The CDR3 region has the DNA TGTGCCAGCAGCCTCCGGGAGAAGCAGTATTTT. The full variable domain, in which reference TRBV28 and TRBJ2-3 provide the parts outside the CDR3, is DVKVTQSSRYLVKRTGEKVFLECVQDMDHENMFWYRQDPGLGLRLIYFSYDVKMKEKGDIPEGYSVSREKKERFSLILESASTNQTSMYLCASSLREKQYFGPGTRLTVL.

This chain links TRBV6-1 with TRBJ2-7, with 11 bases lining up with TRBD2. The germline CDR1 and CDR2 sequences are MNHNS and SASEGT. The J segment lost 1 base and the V segment lost 2 bases, leaving 13 bases of the junction unmatched. This CDR3 spans 19 amino acids. The CDR3 spells CASSESVAGGLKGSYEQYF. CDR3 nucleotides: TGTGCCAGCAGTGAATCGGTAGCGGGGGGGCTAAAAGGTTCCTACGAGCAGTACTTC.

This clone appeared a few times. This chain connects TRBV6-5 to TRBJ1-5, with 9 bases matching TRBD1. The CDR3 covers 14 residues. With 6 bases clipped from V and 6 bases from J, the junction kept 6 bases outside the gene matches. Per germline, CDR1 MNHEY and CDR2 SVGAGI. CDR3 nucleotides: TGTGCCAGCAGAGGACAGGGGCCGGGTCAGCCCCAGCATTTT. It translates to CASRGQGPGQPQHF.